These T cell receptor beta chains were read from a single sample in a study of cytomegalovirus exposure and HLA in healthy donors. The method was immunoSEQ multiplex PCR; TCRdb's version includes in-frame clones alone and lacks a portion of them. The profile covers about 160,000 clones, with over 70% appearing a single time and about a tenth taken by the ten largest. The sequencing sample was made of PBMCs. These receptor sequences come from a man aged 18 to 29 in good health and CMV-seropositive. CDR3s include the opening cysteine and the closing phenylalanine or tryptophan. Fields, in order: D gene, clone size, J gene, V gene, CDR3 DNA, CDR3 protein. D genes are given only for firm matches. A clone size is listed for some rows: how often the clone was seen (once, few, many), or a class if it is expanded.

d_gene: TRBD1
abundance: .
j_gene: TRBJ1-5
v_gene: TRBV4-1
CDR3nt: TGCGCCAGCAGCCAGGACAGGGGGCAACAGCCCCAGCATTTT
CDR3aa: CASSQDRGQQPQHF

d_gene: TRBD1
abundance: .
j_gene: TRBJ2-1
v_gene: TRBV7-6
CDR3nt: TGTGCCAGCAGCTTCGGGACAGGTCTTTACAATGAGCAGTTCTTC
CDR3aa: CASSFGTGLYNEQFF

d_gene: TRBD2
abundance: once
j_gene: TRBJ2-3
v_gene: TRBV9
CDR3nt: TGTGCCAGCAGCGTAGAGTCGGAGCGGGGGGCCACAGATACGCAGTATTTT
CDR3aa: CASSVESERGATDTQYF

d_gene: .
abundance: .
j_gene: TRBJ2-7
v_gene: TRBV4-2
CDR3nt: TGTGCCAGCAGCCAAGGCGAAGGGGTCTCCTACGAGCAGTACTTC
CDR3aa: CASSQGEGVSYEQYF

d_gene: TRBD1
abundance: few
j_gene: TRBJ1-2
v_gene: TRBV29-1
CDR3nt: TGCAGCGTTCCCAACGTGGGACAGAGAAATGGCTACACCTTC
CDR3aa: CSVPNVGQRNGYTF

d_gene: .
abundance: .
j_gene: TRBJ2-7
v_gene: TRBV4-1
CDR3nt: TGCGCCAGCAGCCAAGCGCCAGGGACAATTTACGAGCAGTACTTC
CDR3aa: CASSQAPGTIYEQYF

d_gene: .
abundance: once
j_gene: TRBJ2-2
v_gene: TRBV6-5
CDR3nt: TGTGCCAGCAGTTACTTACAGGGAAACACCGGGGAGCTGTTTTTT
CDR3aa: CASSYLQGNTGELFF

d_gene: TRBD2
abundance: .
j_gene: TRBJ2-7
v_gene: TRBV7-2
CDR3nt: TGTGCCAGCAGCTTAGGCGGGAGTCAGAACGAGCAGTACTTC
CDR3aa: CASSLGGSQNEQYF

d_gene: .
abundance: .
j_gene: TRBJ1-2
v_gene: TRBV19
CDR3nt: TGTGCCAGTAGTATAGCCACTCAGCCTCCGGGTTGTACCTTC
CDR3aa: CASSIATQPPGCTF

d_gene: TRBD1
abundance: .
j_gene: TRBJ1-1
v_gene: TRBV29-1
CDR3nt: TGCAGCGTCGGCGACAGGGGCACTGAAGCTTTCTTT
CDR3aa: CSVGDRGTEAFF

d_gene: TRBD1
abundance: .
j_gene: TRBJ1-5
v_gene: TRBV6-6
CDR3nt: TGTGCCACCAGACAGGGCAATGGCAATCAGCCCCAGCATTTT
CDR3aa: CATRQGNGNQPQHF

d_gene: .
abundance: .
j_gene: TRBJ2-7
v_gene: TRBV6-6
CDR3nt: TGTGCCAGCGGTGACAGGGCGGGATACGAGCAGTACTTC
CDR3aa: CASGDRAGYEQYF

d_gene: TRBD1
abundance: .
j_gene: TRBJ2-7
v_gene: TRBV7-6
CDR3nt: TGTGCCAGCAGTTTGGGACAGGCTCTCTACGAGCAGTACTTC
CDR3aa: CASSLGQALYEQYF

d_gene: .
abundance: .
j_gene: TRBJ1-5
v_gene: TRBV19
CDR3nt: TGTGCCAGTAGCGAACATCGCAATCAGCCCCAGCATTTT
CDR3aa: CASSEHRNQPQHF

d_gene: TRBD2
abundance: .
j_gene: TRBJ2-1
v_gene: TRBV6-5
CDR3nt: TGTGCCAGCAGACACGGGACTAGCTCCTACAATGAGCAGTTCTTC
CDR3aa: CASRHGTSSYNEQFF

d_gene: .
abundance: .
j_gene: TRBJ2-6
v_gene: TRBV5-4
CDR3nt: TGTGCCAGCAAGAGTCACTCTGGGGCCAACGTCCTGACTTTC
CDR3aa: CASKSHSGANVLTF

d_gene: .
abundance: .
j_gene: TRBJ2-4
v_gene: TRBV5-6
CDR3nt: TGTGCCAGCAGCTTCGGGGAGCCCCGGGGAAACATTCAGTACTTC
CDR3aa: CASSFGEPRGNIQYF

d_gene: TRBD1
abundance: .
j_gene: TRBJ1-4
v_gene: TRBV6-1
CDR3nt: TGTGCCAGCAGTAGAGACAGGGTCTTAAATGAAAAACTGTTTTTT
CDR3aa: CASSRDRVLNEKLFF

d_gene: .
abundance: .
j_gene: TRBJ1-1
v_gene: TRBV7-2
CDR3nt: TGTGCCAGCAGCTTGGGACATTTGAACACTGAAGCTTTCTTT
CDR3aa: CASSLGHLNTEAFF

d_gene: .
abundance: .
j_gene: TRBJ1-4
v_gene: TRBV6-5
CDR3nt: TGTGCCAGCCGGGAGTCGGGGGCAACTAATGAAAAACTGTTTTTT
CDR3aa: CASRESGATNEKLFF

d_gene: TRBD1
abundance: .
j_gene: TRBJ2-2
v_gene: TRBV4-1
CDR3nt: TGCGCCAGCAGCCCATTAGGTCAGGGGGCGAACACCGGGGAGCTGTTTTTT
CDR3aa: CASSPLGQGANTGELFF

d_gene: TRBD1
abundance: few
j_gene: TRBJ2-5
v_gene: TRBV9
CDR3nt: TGTGCCAGCAGCTCAACCGGGACAGGGGCCCAAGAGACCCAGTACTTC
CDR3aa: CASSSTGTGAQETQYF

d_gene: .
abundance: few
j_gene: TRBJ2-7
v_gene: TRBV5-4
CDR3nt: TGTGCCAGCAGCTTGGGCGGGGAAGTAACCTACGAGCAGTACTTC
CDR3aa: CASSLGGEVTYEQYF

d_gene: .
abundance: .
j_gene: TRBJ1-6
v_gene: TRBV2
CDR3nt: TGTGCCAGCAACTCCGGGACACCCCTCCACTTT
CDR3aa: CASNSGTPLHF

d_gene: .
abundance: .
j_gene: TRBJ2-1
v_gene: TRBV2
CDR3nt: TGTGCCAGCAAAGCGGTAAGCTCCTACAATGAGCAGTTCTTC
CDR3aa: CASKAVSSYNEQFF

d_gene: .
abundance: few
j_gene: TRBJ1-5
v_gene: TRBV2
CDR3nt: TGTGCCAGCAGTGCCGAGACGGGGGGCCGGAGGAGCAATCAGCCCCAGCATTTT
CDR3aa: CASSAETGGRRSNQPQHF

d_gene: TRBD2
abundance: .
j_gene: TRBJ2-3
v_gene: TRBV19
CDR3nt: TGTGCCAGTAGTATTCGGGGGGGCACAGATACGCAGTATTTT
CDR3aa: CASSIRGGTDTQYF

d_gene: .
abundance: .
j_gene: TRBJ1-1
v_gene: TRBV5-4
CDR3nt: TGTGCCAGCAGCTCGCCGGCAGGTGCGGGTGAAGCTTTCTTT
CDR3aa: CASSSPAGAGEAFF

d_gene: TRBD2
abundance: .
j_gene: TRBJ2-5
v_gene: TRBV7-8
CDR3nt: TGTGCCAGCAGCTCCCCGGGACTAGCGGGGGGGATGTACCAAGAGACCCAGTACTTC
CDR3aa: CASSSPGLAGGMYQETQYF

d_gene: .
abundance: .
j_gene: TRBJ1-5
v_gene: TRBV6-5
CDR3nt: TGTGCCAGCAGGGAGGGGCAGAATCATCAGCCCCAGCATTTT
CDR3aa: CASREGQNHQPQHF

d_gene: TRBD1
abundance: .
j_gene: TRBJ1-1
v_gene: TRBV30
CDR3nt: TGTGCCGGCAAAAGGGGACAGGGAAGAGGTGAAGCTTTCTTT
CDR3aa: CAGKRGQGRGEAFF

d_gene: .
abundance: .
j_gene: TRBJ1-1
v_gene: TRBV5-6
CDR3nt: TGTGCCAGCAGCTTTGTGACACCAGACACTGAAGCTTTCTTT
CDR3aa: CASSFVTPDTEAFF

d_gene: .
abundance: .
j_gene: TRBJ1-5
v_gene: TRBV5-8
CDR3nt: TGTGCCAGCAGCCCACCTCCGGGGGGTTTTCGACCCCAGCATTTT
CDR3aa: CASSPPPGGFRPQHF

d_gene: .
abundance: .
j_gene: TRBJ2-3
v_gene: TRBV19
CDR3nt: TGTGCCAGGCTAATCGGAGGGCCGGACTTATCAGATACGCAGTATTTT
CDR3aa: CARLIGGPDLSDTQYF

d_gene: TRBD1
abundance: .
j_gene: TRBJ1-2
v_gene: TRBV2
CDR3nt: TGTGCCAGCAGTGCGGGACAGGGGAGGACTCATAACTATGGCTACACCTTC
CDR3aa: CASSAGQGRTHNYGYTF

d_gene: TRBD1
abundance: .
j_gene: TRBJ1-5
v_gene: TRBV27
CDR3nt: TGTGCCAGCAGCCCGGACAGGGGAAATCAGCCCCAGCATTTT
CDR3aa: CASSPDRGNQPQHF

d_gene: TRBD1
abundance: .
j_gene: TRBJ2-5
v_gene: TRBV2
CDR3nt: TGTGCCAGCCAGGACAGGGTGTATGAAGAGACCCAGTACTTC
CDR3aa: CASQDRVYEETQYF

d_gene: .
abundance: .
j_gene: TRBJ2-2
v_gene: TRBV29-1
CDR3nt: TGCAGCGTTGATAGAGGGCCCGGCACCGGGGAGCTGTTTTTT
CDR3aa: CSVDRGPGTGELFF

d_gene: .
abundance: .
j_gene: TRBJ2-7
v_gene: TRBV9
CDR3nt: TGTGCCAGCAGCGTAGGCGGCAGTAGAGAATACGAGCAGTACTTC
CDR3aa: CASSVGGSREYEQYF

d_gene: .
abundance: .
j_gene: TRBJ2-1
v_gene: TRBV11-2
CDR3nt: TGTGCCAGCAGCTTTCGTTCCTACAATGAGCAGTTCTTC
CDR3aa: CASSFRSYNEQFF

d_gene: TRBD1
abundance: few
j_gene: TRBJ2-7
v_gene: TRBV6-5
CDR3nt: TGTGCCAGCAGCACCGGGACAGGGTTTTACGAGCAGTACTTC
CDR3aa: CASSTGTGFYEQYF

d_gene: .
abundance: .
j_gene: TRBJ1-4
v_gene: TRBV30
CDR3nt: TGTGCCTGGAGCTCCCTTTCAGGAGGAGAAAAACTGTTTTTT
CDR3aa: CAWSSLSGGEKLFF

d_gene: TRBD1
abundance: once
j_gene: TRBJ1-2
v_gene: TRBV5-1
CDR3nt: TGCGCCAGCAGCCCTGATGGGGACAGGGTGTATGGCTACACCTTC
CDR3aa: CASSPDGDRVYGYTF

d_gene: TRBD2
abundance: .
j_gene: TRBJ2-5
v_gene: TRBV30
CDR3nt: TGTGCCTGGAGTGTATGGCGGGGGGATGAGACCCAGTACTTC
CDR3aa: CAWSVWRGDETQYF

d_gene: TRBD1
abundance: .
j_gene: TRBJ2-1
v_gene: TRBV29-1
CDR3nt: TGCAGCGTTCAGGGACAGAGCAATGAGCAGTTCTTC
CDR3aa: CSVQGQSNEQFF

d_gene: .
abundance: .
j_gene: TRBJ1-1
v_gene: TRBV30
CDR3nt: TGTGCCTGGAGTGCCCTAATTCCGCCGCCTGAAGCTTTCTTT
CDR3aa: CAWSALIPPPEAFF

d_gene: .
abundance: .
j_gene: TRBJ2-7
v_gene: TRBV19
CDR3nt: TGTGCCAGTAGTATAGGAGCGGACCCGGGCCACGAGCAGTACTTC
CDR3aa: CASSIGADPGHEQYF

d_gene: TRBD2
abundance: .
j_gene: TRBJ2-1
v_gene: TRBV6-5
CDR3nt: TGTGCCAGCAGTTACTCGGCTAGCGGGAGTTTGAATGAGCAGTTCTTC
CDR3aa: CASSYSASGSLNEQFF

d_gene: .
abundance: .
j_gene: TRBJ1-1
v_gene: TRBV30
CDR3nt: TGTGCCTGGAGTATGGCGGCGGGGGGCACTGAAGCTTTCTTT
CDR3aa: CAWSMAAGGTEAFF

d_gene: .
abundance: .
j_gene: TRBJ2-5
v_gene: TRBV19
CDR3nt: TGTGCCAGTAGTAGTGAGGATGTGGAGACCCAGTACTTC
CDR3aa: CASSSEDVETQYF

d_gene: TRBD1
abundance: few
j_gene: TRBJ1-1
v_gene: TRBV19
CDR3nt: TGTGCCAGTAGACCGGGACAGCTAAACACTGAAGCTTTCTTT
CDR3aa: CASRPGQLNTEAFF

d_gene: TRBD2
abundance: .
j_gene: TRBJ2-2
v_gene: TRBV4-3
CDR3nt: TGCGCCAGCAGCCAAGATCTAGGCAGCGGGGGTATCACCGGGGAGCTGTTTTTT
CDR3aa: CASSQDLGSGGITGELFF

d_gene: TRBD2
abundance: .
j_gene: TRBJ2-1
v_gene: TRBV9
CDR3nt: TGTGCCAGCAGCGTAGGTGGGGGGGATGAGCAGTTCTTC
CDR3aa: CASSVGGGDEQFF

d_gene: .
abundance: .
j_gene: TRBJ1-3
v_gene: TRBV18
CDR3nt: TGTGCCAGCTCAGGCGTGGGGCGAGGAAACACCATATATTTT
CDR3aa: CASSGVGRGNTIYF

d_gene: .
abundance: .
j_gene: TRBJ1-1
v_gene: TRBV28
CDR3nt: TGTGCCAGCGTTTGGGGAGGGCCGCGGATTCCTGAAGCTTTCTTT
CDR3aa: CASVWGGPRIPEAFF

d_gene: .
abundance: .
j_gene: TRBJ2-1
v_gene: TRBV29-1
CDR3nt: TGCAGCGTTGCGGGGGGCAACGACAATGAGCAGTTCTTC
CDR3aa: CSVAGGNDNEQFF

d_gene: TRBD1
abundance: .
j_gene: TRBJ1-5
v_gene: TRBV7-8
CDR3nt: TGTGCCAGCAGCCCGCGGTACGGGACAGATAATCAGCCCCAGCATTTT
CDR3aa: CASSPRYGTDNQPQHF

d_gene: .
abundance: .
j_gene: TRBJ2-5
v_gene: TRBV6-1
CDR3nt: TGTGCCAGCAGTGGGGAGTTTCCACTGTACCAAGAGACCCAGTACTTC
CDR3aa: CASSGEFPLYQETQYF

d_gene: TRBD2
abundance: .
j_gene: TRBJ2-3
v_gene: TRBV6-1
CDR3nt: TGTGCCAGCAGTGAAGCTAGCGGGACCACAGATACGCAGTATTTT
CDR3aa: CASSEASGTTDTQYF